This T cell receptor (beta chain) was recovered during a study of human T cells and chemical hapten exposure. Time point described: patch test 2, 6 weeks after DPC sensitization. Treatment specified: therapeutic diphenylcyclopropenone sensitization with weekly scalp DPC. This clonotype was counted ten times or more. TCRdb redid the calling of the RACE reads with MiXCR, one entry per CDR3 protein. The table has 140,000 or so distinct CDR3 sequences, 12% seen once. The germline V gene encodes CDR1 MNHNS and CDR2 SASEGT. V was clipped by 3 bases and J by 4 bases, with 6 bases between them. The CDR3 has 12 amino acids.

This receptor was obtained from a woman in her forties or fifties with alopecia areata. Some clones in this sample may be carry-over from other donors' samples. The rearrangement uses TRBV6-1 and TRBJ1-2; no clear D. Sequenced material: whole blood, taken in connection with sensitization to the hapten diphenylcyclopropenone (DPC). The CDR3 DNA reads as TGTGCCAGCAGTGACAGAACCTATGGCTACACCTTC. Residues: CASSDRTYGYTF.